Listed below are T cell receptor beta chains from one sample, sequenced in a study of blood T cell repertoires in COVID-19. TCRdb's table, derived via immunoSEQ multiplex PCR, lists solely in-frame clones and lacks some. The sample shows around 62,000 clones, approximately 93% of them seen only once. Sequencing used peripheral blood. Receptors were obtained from a man between 70 and 80 years old with active COVID-19. Each CDR3 is given with its conserved first and last residue. The order of the fields is V gene, J gene, D gene, clone size, CDR3 DNA, CDR3 protein. The D gene is left open where the match is weak. Size is stated for part of the rows, as once, few or many counts, or as a class when the clone is expanded.

TRBV5-8	TRBJ1-3	.	.	TGTGCCAGCAGCTTACAGGGTTTTGATGGGAACACCATATATTTT	CASSLQGFDGNTIYF
TRBV5-1	TRBJ1-6	TRBD1	.	TGCGCCAGCAGCTCCGGGACAGATAATTCACCCCTCCACTTT	CASSSGTDNSPLHF
TRBV13	TRBJ1-2	.	.	TGTGCCAGCAGCTTATCTGTAACAGGGGGCTACACCTTC	CASSLSVTGGYTF
TRBV11-3	TRBJ2-1	.	.	TGTGCCAGCAGCCCTAGGGGTGGGTGGGGCGGATCTAACAATGAGCAGTTCTTC	CASSPRGGWGGSNNEQFF
TRBV6-6	TRBJ2-1	.	.	TGTGCCAGCAGTTACGGACAAAGGGGGGGTAACAATGAGCAGTTCTTC	CASSYGQRGGNNEQFF
TRBV3-1/TRBV3-2	TRBJ1-5	.	.	TGTGCCAGCAGCCAAGATCCCAGGCAGCCCCAGCATTTT	CASSQDPRQPQHF
TRBV7-2	TRBJ1-2	.	once	TGTGCCAGCAGCGTCCCGGGATACTATGGCTACACCTTC	CASSVPGYYGYTF
TRBV11-3	TRBJ1-1	.	.	TGTGCCAGCAGCTTAGCTCTGCGGGCAGACACTGAAGCTTTCTTT	CASSLALRADTEAFF
TRBV5-1	TRBJ1-4	.	.	TGCGCCAGCAGTCGTGGAGGGGATGGACGGGAAAAACTGTTTTTT	CASSRGGDGREKLFF
TRBV6-1	TRBJ2-5	TRBD2	.	TGTGCCAGCAGTGAAGCTCCTAGCGGGGGGGTAAAGACCCAGTACTTC	CASSEAPSGGVKTQYF
TRBV4-1	TRBJ2-3	TRBD1	.	TGCGCCAGCAGCCAAGCCCCACTAGGACAGGGGACAGATACGCAGTATTTT	CASSQAPLGQGTDTQYF
TRBV11-2	TRBJ1-1	TRBD1	.	TGTGCCAGCCGCCCTATCCCCAGGGGGCATTACACTGAAGCTTTCTTT	CASRPIPRGHYTEAFF
TRBV25-1	TRBJ2-3	TRBD2	.	TGTGCCAGCCGGGAACACCAAAGCGGGGAGACGCAGTATTTT	CASREHQSGETQYF
TRBV11-2	TRBJ1-1	TRBD1	.	TGTGCCAGCAGCTCCAGCTGGACAGGGCATTTCTTT	CASSSSWTGHFF
TRBV3-1/TRBV3-2	TRBJ2-1	TRBD2	.	TGTGCCAGCAGCCGCCTAGCGGGTGGCAATGAGCAGTTCTTC	CASSRLAGGNEQFF
TRBV4-1	TRBJ2-2	.	.	TGCGCCAGCAGCCAAGATCTAGGGTATGGGGCCCCGGAGCTGTTTTTT	CASSQDLGYGAPELFF
TRBV7-9	TRBJ2-1	.	.	TGTGCCAGCAGCTCCGTGGGAGCTAGCCACAATGAGCAGTTCTTC	CASSSVGASHNEQFF
TRBV11-3	TRBJ2-5	.	.	TGTGCCAGCAAGAGACCGTGGGCAGAGACCCAGTACTTC	CASKRPWAETQYF
TRBV5-4	TRBJ2-1	TRBD2	.	TGTGCCAGCAGCGGGAGGACTAGCGGGGGACCAGCCTACAATGAGCAGTTCTTC	CASSGRTSGGPAYNEQFF
TRBV20-1	TRBJ1-6	.	.	TGCAGTGCTAGTCTGAGGGGGGGCAGGAATTCACCCCTCCACTTT	CSASLRGGRNSPLHF
TRBV2	TRBJ2-3	.	once	TGTGCCATACTCAGGGAAACACCAGATACGCAGTATTTT	CAILRETPDTQYF
TRBV29-1	TRBJ2-3	.	.	TGCAGCGTTGATGACAGCCTAACTAGCACAGATACGCAGTATTTT	CSVDDSLTSTDTQYF
TRBV19	TRBJ2-7	TRBD1	.	TGTGCCAGTAGCACCACCGGGACAGGGGGTTCTGGACTACTTCGTGAGCAGTACTTC	CASSTTGTGGSGLLREQYF
TRBV27	TRBJ2-7	.	few	TGTGCCAGCAGTTTCGGAGAGTCCTACGAGCAGTACTTC	CASSFGESYEQYF
TRBV24-1	TRBJ1-1	.	.	TGTGCCACCAGTGATCCTGACAGCATGAACACTGAAGCTTTCTTT	CATSDPDSMNTEAFF
TRBV25-1	TRBJ1-5	.	.	TGTGCCAGCAGTGAAGCCCGACCCGGGGGAGCCCAGCCCCAGCATTTT	CASSEARPGGAQPQHF
TRBV20-1	TRBJ2-2	TRBD2	.	TGCAGTGCTAGTCGACAGGGAGCGGGGGGGCCGAGCACCGGGGAGCTGTTTTTT	CSASRQGAGGPSTGELFF
TRBV6-5	TRBJ1-4	TRBD1	.	TGTGCCAGCAGCACGGGACAGCCTAATGAAAAACTGTTTTTT	CASSTGQPNEKLFF
TRBV19	TRBJ1-5	TRBD1	.	TGTGCCAGTAGTACAGGACAGGGGGCCGGGAATCAGCCCCAGCATTTT	CASSTGQGAGNQPQHF
TRBV9	TRBJ2-7	TRBD2	.	TGTGCCAGCAGCATTAGCGGGGGCCTCTCCTACGAGCAGTACTTC	CASSISGGLSYEQYF
TRBV5-1	TRBJ1-2	.	.	TGCGCCACCAGTGCGGGTCCCGGCGGAAGCTACACCTTC	CATSAGPGGSYTF
TRBV3-1/TRBV3-2	TRBJ2-5	TRBD2	.	TGTGCCAGCAGCCACCTTTCGGGACTAGCGGGAGAAGAGACCCAGTACTTC	CASSHLSGLAGEETQYF
TRBV27	TRBJ1-6	TRBD1	.	TGTGCCAGCGCCCGGACATCCGGGACAGGGGGATATAATTCACCCCTCCACTTT	CASARTSGTGGYNSPLHF
TRBV6-5	TRBJ2-7	.	.	TGTGCCACTATCTCGGGCAGGGATGGGTACGAGCAGTACTTC	CATISGRDGYEQYF
TRBV5-1	TRBJ2-2	.	.	TGCGCCAGCAGCTTCGACAGTACCGGGGAGCTGTTTTTT	CASSFDSTGELFF
TRBV4-2	TRBJ1-1	.	.	TGTGCCAGCAGCCAAGAATTCAGGTACACTGAAGCTTTCTTT	CASSQEFRYTEAFF
TRBV6-1	TRBJ1-2	.	.	TGTGCCAGCAGTGAAGTCGTCGGCCAGGACTATGGCTACACCTTC	CASSEVVGQDYGYTF
TRBV7-8	TRBJ1-4	.	.	TGTGCCAGCAGCCGAGACAGGAAAACTACAACTAATGAAAAACTGTTTTTT	CASSRDRKTTTNEKLFF
TRBV11-2	TRBJ1-2	.	.	TGTGCCAGCAGCTTAGGACAGAACTATGGCTACACCTTC	CASSLGQNYGYTF
TRBV11-2	TRBJ2-3	TRBD2	.	TGTGCCAGCTCCCATGGGCTAGCGGGGGCGAGAAGCACAGATACGCAGTATTTT	CASSHGLAGARSTDTQYF
TRBV10-3	TRBJ2-2	TRBD1	.	TGTGCCACCACGGACAGGGGCGGAACCGGGGAGCTGTTTTTT	CATTDRGGTGELFF
TRBV3-1/TRBV3-2	TRBJ1-2	.	.	TGTGCCAGCAGCCCCGGGTCACAGGCCTATGGCTACACCTTC	CASSPGSQAYGYTF
TRBV11-3	TRBJ2-7	TRBD2	.	TGTGCCAGCAGCCGCCCATCGGGCAGCCCTAGCGGGAGTTACGAGCAGTACTTC	CASSRPSGSPSGSYEQYF
TRBV7-2	TRBJ2-1	TRBD2	.	TGTGCCAGCAGCTCAAAGAGCGGGGGGTTCTACAATGAGCAGTTCTTC	CASSSKSGGFYNEQFF
TRBV5-6	TRBJ2-2	.	.	TGTGCCAGCAGCCCGGGACACGGGTCACCGAACACCGGGGAGCTGTTTTTT	CASSPGHGSPNTGELFF
TRBV19	TRBJ1-6	.	.	TGTGCCAGTAGTAGAGGGCATTTGGATAATTCACCCCTCCACTTT	CASSRGHLDNSPLHF
TRBV5-8	TRBJ1-1	TRBD1	.	TGTGCCAGCAGCTCCCGGGACAGGATGGTATCTTTCTTT	CASSSRDRMVSFF
TRBV7-2	TRBJ2-3	TRBD2	.	TGTGCCAGCAGCTGGCGGGGGGGCCGCGCAGATACGCAGTATTTT	CASSWRGGRADTQYF